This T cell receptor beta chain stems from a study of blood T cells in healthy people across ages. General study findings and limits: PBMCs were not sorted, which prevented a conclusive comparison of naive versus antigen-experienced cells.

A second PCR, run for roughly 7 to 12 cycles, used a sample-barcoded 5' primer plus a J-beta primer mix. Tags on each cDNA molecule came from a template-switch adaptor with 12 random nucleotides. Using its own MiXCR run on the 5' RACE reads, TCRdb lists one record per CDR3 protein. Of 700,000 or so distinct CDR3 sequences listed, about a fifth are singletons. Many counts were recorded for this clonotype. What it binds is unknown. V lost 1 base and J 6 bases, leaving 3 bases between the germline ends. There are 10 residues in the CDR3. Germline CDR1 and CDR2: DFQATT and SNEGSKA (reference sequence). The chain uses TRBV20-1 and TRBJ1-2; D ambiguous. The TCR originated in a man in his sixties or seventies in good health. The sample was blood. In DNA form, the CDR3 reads TGCAGTGCTAGAGGCAATGGCTACACCTTC. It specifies CSARGNGYTF.